Shown below are 5 T cell receptor beta chains from a single sample sequenced in a study of shared clonotypes between healthy human individuals. Sequencing was performed with immunoSEQ multiplex PCR; in TCRdb, only in-frame clones are kept and a portion is missing. This sample yields about 1 million clones, of which under 80% are seen a single time; about 1.5% belongs to the top ten. The source material was memory CD4+ T cells sorted from blood. Subset indicated: CD45RA-negative fraction. These receptor sequences come from a man in his late teens or twenties in good health.

The gene calls are TRBV27 and TRBJ2-7; 10 bases match TRBD1. The length of the CDR3 is 15 residues. Per the germline V gene, CDR1 is MNHEY and CDR2 is SMNVEV (reference sequence). Trimming removed 8 bases from V and 4 bases from J; junction bases left unmatched: 11. The CDR3 here is CASFDPGQGRYEQYF. CDR3 DNA sequence: TGTGCCAGCTTTGATCCGGGACAGGGGAGGTACGAGCAGTACTTC.

The chain uses TRBV4-1 and TRBJ1-3, with unresolved D. CDR3 size: 16 residues. The V gene lost 4 bases and the J gene lost 3 bases, with 16 bases spanning the gap. Germline V CDR1 and CDR2: MGHRA, YSYEKL. The CDR3 loop reads CASSPGERVLGNTIYF. In DNA form, the CDR3 reads TGCGCCAGCAGCCCCGGGGAAAGGGTCCTTGGAAACACCATATATTTT.

This rearrangement joins TRBV6-5 to TRBJ1-1; 7 bases fit TRBD1. From germline, CDR1 is MNHEY and CDR2 SVGAGI. The CDR3 contains 15 residues. V trimming: 8 bases; J trimming: 3 bases; junction bases outside the gene matches: 12. The chain's CDR3 is CASLRRGLGDTEAFF. CDR3 in DNA: TGTGCCAGCCTCCGGAGGGGGCTAGGGGACACTGAAGCTTTCTTT.

The rearrangement uses TRBV10-3 and TRBJ2-7; TRBD2 matches at 14 bases. Germline V gene data show CDR1 as ENHRY and CDR2 as SYGVKD. Unmatched junction bases numbered 12, after V lost 6 bases and J lost 5 bases. CDR3 size: 17 residues. The CDR3 spells CAISGTSGGGLFDEQYF. The CDR3 bases are TGTGCCATCAGCGGGACTAGCGGGGGAGGTTTATTCGACGAGCAGTACTTC.

The chain uses TRBV6-1 and TRBJ1-5; 7 bases match TRBD1. Trimming cost V 3 bases and J 1 base; bases outside gene matches: 3. The CDR3 spans 15 residues. In germline, CDR1 is MNHNS, CDR2 SASEGT. As DNA, the CDR3 is TGTGCCAGCAGTGATATGGGACAGAGCAATCAGCCCCAGCATTTT. As protein: CASSDMGQSNQPQHF.